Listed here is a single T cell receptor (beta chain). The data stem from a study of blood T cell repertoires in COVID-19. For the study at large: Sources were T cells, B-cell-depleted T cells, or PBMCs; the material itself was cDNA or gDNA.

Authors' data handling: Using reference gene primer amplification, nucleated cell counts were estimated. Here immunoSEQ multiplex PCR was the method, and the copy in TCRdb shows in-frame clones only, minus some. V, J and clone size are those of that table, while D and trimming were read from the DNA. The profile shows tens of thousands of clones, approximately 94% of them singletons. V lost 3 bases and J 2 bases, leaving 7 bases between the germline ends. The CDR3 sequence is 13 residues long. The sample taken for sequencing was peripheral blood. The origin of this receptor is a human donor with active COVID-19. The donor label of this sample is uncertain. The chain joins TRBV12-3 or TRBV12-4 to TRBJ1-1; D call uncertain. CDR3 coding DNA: TGTGCCAGCAGTTTCGGTCAAAACACTGAAGCTTTCTTT. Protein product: CASSFGQNTEAFF.